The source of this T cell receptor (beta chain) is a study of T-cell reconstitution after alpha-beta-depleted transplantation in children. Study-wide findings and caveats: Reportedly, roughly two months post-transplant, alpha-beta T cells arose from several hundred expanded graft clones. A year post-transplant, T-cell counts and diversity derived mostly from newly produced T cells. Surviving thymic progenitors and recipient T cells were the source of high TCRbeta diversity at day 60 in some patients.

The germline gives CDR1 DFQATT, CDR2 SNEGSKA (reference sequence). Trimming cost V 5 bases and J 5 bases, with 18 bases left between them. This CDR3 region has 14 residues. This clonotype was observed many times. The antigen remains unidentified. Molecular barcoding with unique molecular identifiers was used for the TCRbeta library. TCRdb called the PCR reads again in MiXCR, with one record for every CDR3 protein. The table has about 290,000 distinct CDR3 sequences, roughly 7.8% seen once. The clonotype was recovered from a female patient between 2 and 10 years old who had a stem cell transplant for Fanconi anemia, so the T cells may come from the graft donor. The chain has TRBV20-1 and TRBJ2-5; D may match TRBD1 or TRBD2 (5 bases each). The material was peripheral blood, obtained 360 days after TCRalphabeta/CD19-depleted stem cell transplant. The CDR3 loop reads CSAAPGRFRETQYF. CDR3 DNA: TGCAGTGCTGCCCCGGGACGTTTTAGGGAGACCCAGTACTTC.